This T cell receptor beta chain was sequenced during a study of T cell changes during pregnancy in multiple sclerosis. Profiling relied on immunoSEQ multiplex PCR, and the TCRdb table lists in-frame clones only, not all of them. The sample includes some 54,000 clones, under 95% of them seen just once. The CDR3 is made up of 16 amino acids. V lost 0 bases and J lost 6, with 16 bases in between. CDR1 and CDR2 (germline): MRHNA, SNTAGT. The material was CD8+ T cells from peripheral blood mononuclear cells, obtained in the third trimester of pregnancy. The clonotype was recovered from a female donor with multiple sclerosis, enrolled in a pregnancy study. This chain links TRBV6-4 with TRBJ2-3; tentatively, D is TRBD2 (6 bases). CDR3 sequence reads: CASSDSVGGMLDTQYF. CDR3 bases: TGTGCCAGCAGTGACTCAGTTGGGGGGATGTTGGATACGCAGTATTTT.